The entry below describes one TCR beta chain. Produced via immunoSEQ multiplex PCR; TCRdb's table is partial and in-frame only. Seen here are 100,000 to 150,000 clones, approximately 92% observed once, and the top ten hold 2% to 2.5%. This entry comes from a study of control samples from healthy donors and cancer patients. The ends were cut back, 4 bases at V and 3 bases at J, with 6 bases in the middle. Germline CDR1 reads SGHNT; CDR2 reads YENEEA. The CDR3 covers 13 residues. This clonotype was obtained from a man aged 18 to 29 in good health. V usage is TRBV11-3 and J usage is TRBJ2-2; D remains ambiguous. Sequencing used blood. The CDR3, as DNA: TGTGCCAGCAGCTACCGGGACACCGGGGAGCTGTTTTTT. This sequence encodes CASSYRDTGELFF.